A single sample gave rise to the 18 T cell receptor beta chains below, sequenced in a study of T cell repertoires in aging, cancer and after chemotherapy. Amplification of TCR beta used genomic DNA extracted from peripheral blood. TRB rearrangements spanning V, D and J were amplified using mixed TRB-A/B primers. TCRdb independently ran MiXCR on the multiplex PCR reads; one entry per CDR3 protein. The sample has roughly 1,500 distinct CDR3 sequences; more than 20% are singletons. The sequencing sample was made of blood. The receptors stem from a human donor with a solid tumor.

This chain connects TRBV5-1 to TRBJ2-1; D is perhaps TRBD1 (5 bases). This CDR3 is built from 14 residues. The V and J ends lost 4 bases and 6 bases respectively, with 14 bases between them. Germline CDR1 and CDR2: SGHRS and YFSETQ. The CDR3: CASSPNTGFNEQFF. The CDR3 nucleotides are TGCGCCAGCAGCCCAAATACAGGATTCAATGAGCAGTTCTTC.

By share, this clonotype ranks as medium-sized. V is TRBV13 and J is TRBJ2-5; possible D gene TRBD2, 6 bases. Looked up from germline, CDR1 is PRHDT and CDR2 is FYEKMQ (reference sequence). V lost 2 bases to trimming and J lost 2 bases, with 15 bases between them. This CDR3 contains 16 residues. CDR3 amino acids: CASSLSAGRPQETQYF. CDR3 in DNA: TGTGCCAGCAGCTTATCAGCGGGTCGCCCACAAGAGACCCAGTACTTC.

This clonotype was seen a handful of times. This chain links TRBV7-9 with TRBJ2-1, with TRBD2 matching 12 bases. This CDR3 is built from 17 residues. Looked up from germline, CDR1 is SEHNR and CDR2 is FQNEAQ (reference sequence). V was pared by 5 bases and J by 2 bases, with 7 bases of the junction left unmatched. CDR3 nucleotides: TGTGCCAGCAGCCCTCGTGGACTAGCGGGGACCTACAATGAGCAGTTCTTC. As protein: CASSPRGLAGTYNEQFF.

The chain couples TRBV5-1 to TRBJ2-3; D is perhaps TRBD1 or TRBD2 (5 bases each). V was clipped by 3 bases and J by 0 bases, with 8 bases between them. The CDR3 is 14 amino acids. Germline CDR1 and CDR2: SGHRS and YFSETQ. CDR3 sequence (DNA): TGCGCCAGCAGCTCGGGACGGAGCACAGATACGCAGTATTTT. Protein: CASSSGRSTDTQYF.

The chain joins TRBV11-2 to TRBJ2-2, with a weak D call TRBD1 (6 bases). V was trimmed by 5 bases and J by 6 bases, leaving 13 bases between them. Germline V CDR1 and CDR2: SGHAT, FQNNGV. There are 14 residues in the CDR3. The CDR3 DNA follows: TGTGCCAGCAGCCTTGACAGGTCGCCCGGGGAGCTGTTTTTT. Its translation: CASSLDRSPGELFF.

The chain carries TRBV5-1 and TRBJ2-1; D remains ambiguous. The V gene's germline CDR1 is SGHRS and CDR2 YFSETQ. V lost 7 bases and J 0 bases, leaving 14 bases between the germline ends. The CDR3 length is 15 residues. CDR3 coding DNA: TGCGCCAGCCGGCCCCTAGAGAGCTCCTACAATGAGCAGTTCTTC. Its translation: CASRPLESSYNEQFF. Based on the CDR3 plus reference TRBV5-1 and TRBJ2-1, the full variable domain is KAGVTQTPRYLIKTRGQQVTLSCSPISGHRSVSWYQQTPGQGLQFLFEYFSETQRNKGNFPGRFSGRQFSNSRSEMNVSTLELGDSALYLCASRPLESSYNEQFFGPGTRLTVL.

The V gene is TRBV5-4, the J gene TRBJ2-1, with 11 bases that match TRBD1. The CDR3 runs to 15 residues. V shed 3 bases and J 6 bases; nucleotides not matched to a gene: 5. CDR1 is SGHNT and CDR2 is YYREEE in the germline V gene (reference sequence). The CDR3 is CASSSSGTGGNEQFF. The DNA of the CDR3 is TGTGCCAGCAGCTCTTCCGGGACAGGGGGCAATGAGCAGTTCTTC. The full variable domain, in which reference TRBV5-4 and TRBJ2-1 provide the parts outside the CDR3, is ETGVTQSPTHLIKTRGQQVTLRCSSQSGHNTVSWYQQALGQGPQFIFQYYREEENGRGNFPPRFSGLQFPNYSSELNVNALELDDSALYLCASSSSGTGGNEQFFGPGTRLTVL.

This clonotype is categorized as medium-sized. The chain recombines TRBV6-1 with TRBJ2-4, with 8 bases fitting TRBD1. The length of the CDR3 is 13 residues. Germline V gives CDR1 MNHNS, CDR2 SASEGT. The J segment lost 6 bases and the V segment lost 7 bases, leaving 5 bases of the junction unmatched. CDR3 residues: CASTPTGVNIQYF. The CDR3 DNA is TGTGCCAGCACCCCGACAGGGGTAAACATTCAGTACTTC.

This clonotype is labeled as hyperexpanded. The rearrangement links TRBV11-3 to TRBJ1-3; D is ambiguous. The V and J ends lost 8 bases and 8 bases respectively, with 22 bases between them. CDR1 and CDR2 (germline): SGHNT, YENEEA. The CDR3 runs 15 residues. CDR3 loop: CASSARRGTLDTIYF. CDR3 nucleotide sequence: TGTGCCAGCTCGGCCCGCCGGGGTACCTTGGACACCATATATTTT.

By frequency in the sample, this clonotype is medium-sized. The chain uses TRBV5-5 and TRBJ2-3; no clear D. CDR3 length: 13 residues. The V gene lost 0 bases and the J gene lost 4 bases, with 6 bases spanning the gap. The germline V gene encodes CDR1 SGHKS and CDR2 YYEKEE (reference sequence). CDR3 DNA sequence: TGTGCCAGCAGCTTGGCTAATTCAGATACGCAGTATTTT. This gives the protein CASSLANSDTQYF. Looking up the rest from reference TRBV5-5 and TRBJ2-3 gives the full variable domain: DAGVTQSPTHLIKTRGQQVTLRCSPISGHKSVSWYQQVLGQGPQFIFQYYEKEERGRGNFPDRFSARQFPNYSSELNVNALLLGDSALYLCASSLANSDTQYFGPGTRLTVL.

This chain uses TRBV5-1 with TRBJ1-3; 8 positions match TRBD1. V lost 1 base and J lost 0; bases outside the gene matches: 3. The CDR3 is 16 amino acids. Germline-derived CDR1 and CDR2 are SGHRS and YFSETQ. The CDR3 spells CASSLSGTGSGNTIYF. Here the CDR3 DNA reads TGCGCCAGCAGCTTGTCCGGGACAGGCTCTGGAAACACCATATATTTT.

This clonotype is categorized as medium-sized. The chain employs TRBV6-1 and TRBJ1-5, with TRBD1 matching over 8 bases. This CDR3 is built from 13 residues. CDR1 is MNHNS, CDR2 SASEGT, per germline. Unmatched junction bases numbered 5, after V lost 6 bases and J lost 7 bases. Here the CDR3 reads CASRGQGHQPQHF. The CDR3 DNA reads TGTGCCAGCAGAGGACAGGGTCACCAGCCCCAGCATTTT.

This clonotype rates as medium-sized. The V and J genes are TRBV6-1 and TRBJ1-1; 7 bases are shared with TRBD1. The CDR3 loop spans 14 amino acids. Germline CDR1 is MNHNS and CDR2 is SASEGT. The ends lost 5 bases at V and 5 bases at J; junction bases unmatched: 8. CDR3 residues: CASSRLRGRTEAFF. The CDR3 DNA reads as TGTGCCAGCAGTCGACTAAGGGGGCGAACTGAAGCTTTCTTT.

The chain uses TRBV6-1 and TRBJ1-6; 7 nucleotides line up with TRBD1. CDR3 length equals 15 residues. The V gene's germline CDR1 is MNHNS and CDR2 SASEGT. V lost 5 bases to trimming and J lost 9 bases; unmatched junction nucleotides: 10. CDR3 bases: TGTGCCAGCAGTCAATCCTCAGGGGGGGGTTCACCCCTCCACTTT. Translation gives CASSQSSGGGSPLHF.

This clonotype is medium-sized in the sample. The chain recombines TRBV19 with TRBJ1-5; the D is unclear. The CDR3 has 12 amino acids. Germline V gene lookup returns CDR1 LNHDA and CDR2 SQIVND (reference sequence). V was clipped by 1 base and J by 4 bases, with 2 bases between them. The DNA for the CDR3 is TGTGCCAGTAGTATAGGGAATCAGCCCCAGCATTTT. Its protein product is CASSIGNQPQHF.

Judged by abundance, this clonotype is medium-sized. This rearrangement joins TRBV5-6 to TRBJ2-3, with 7 bases matching TRBD2. V lost 6 bases, J lost 5 bases, and 12 bases stayed unmatched. From germline, CDR1 is SGHDT and CDR2 YYEEEE. The CDR3 spans 15 residues. The CDR3 reads CASTPGGGVGDTQYF. CDR3 nucleotide sequence: TGTGCCAGCACCCCTGGGGGGGGTGTGGGAGATACGCAGTATTTT.

The chain links TRBV21-1 to TRBJ1-3; the DNA was not used to check the table's D call, TRBD1. TRBV21-1 is a documented pseudogene. The CDR3 totals 15 residues. The DNA for the CDR3 is TGTGCCAGCCCAAGTCAGGGGCAGGGTGGAAACACCATATATTTT. This codes for CASPSQGQGGNTIYF.

About this clonotype itself: An end of the junction differs from the germline gene, which may be a read error. The V and J genes are TRBV5-5 and TRBJ2-1, with 15 bases matching TRBD2. CDR3 length equals 17 residues. Germline V CDR1 and CDR2: SGHKS, YYEKEE (reference sequence). The CDR3 here is CARSYGLAGGNNNEQFF. For the CDR3, the DNA is TGTGCCAGAAGCTACGGACTAGCGGGGGGGAACAACAATGAGCAGTTCTTC. Drawing the rest from reference TRBV5-5 and TRBJ2-1, the complete variable domain is DAGVTQSPTHLIKTRGQQVTLRCSPISGHKSVSWYQQVLGQGPQFIFQYYEKEERGRGNFPDRFSARQFPNYSSELNVNALLLGDSALYLCARSYGLAGGNNNEQFFGPGTRLTVL.